In its sample, the clone carrying this TCR beta chain was seen a few times. This CDR3 has 14 residues. V lost 1 base and J lost 0, with 6 bases in between. Per the study methods: TCRs per sample had a median of around 96,000 and ranged from about 23,224 to 700,000. Each CDR3 protein is one row after TCRdb ran MiXCR on the RACE reads. TCRdb assigned the V and J calls; the authors' analysis was not used. The sample gives around 40,000 distinct CDR3 sequences, about 13% of which show up once; 2.3% is in the top ten. The data are from a study of human T cells and chemical hapten exposure. Study background: Each patient's scalp received weekly diphenylcyclopropenone throughout the approximately 24-week study. Small pooled library volume differences chiefly drove per-sample TCR yield variation.

Noted time point: patch test 3, about 24 weeks after DPC sensitization. Described treatment: therapeutic diphenylcyclopropenone sensitization with weekly scalp DPC. The starting material, unfractionated whole blood, was used for total RNA extraction. Each patch test followed a blood draw. The sample here was whole blood, taken in connection with sensitization to the hapten diphenylcyclopropenone (DPC). The source of this sequence is a woman aged 40 to 50 with alopecia areata. Some clones in this sample may be carry-over from other donors' samples. The chain uses TRBV12-3 or TRBV12-4 and TRBJ1-1, with D uncertain. The CDR3 here is CASSLGVLNTEAFF. CDR3 coding DNA: TGTGCCAGCAGTTTAGGGGTTCTGAACACTGAAGCTTTCTTT.